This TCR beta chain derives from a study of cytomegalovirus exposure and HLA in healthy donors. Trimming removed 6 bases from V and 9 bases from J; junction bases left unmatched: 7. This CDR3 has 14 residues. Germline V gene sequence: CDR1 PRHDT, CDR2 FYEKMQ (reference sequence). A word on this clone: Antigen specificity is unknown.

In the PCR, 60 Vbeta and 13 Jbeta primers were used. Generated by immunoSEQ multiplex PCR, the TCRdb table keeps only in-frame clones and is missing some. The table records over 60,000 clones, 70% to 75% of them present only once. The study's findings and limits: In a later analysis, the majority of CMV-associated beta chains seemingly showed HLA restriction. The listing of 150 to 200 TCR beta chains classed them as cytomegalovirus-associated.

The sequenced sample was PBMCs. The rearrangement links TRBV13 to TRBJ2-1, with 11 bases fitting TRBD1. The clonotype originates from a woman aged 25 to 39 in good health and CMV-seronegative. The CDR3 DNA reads TGTGCCAGCAGTTTGGGACAGGGGGATGGTGAGCAGTTCTTC. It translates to CASSLGQGDGEQFF.